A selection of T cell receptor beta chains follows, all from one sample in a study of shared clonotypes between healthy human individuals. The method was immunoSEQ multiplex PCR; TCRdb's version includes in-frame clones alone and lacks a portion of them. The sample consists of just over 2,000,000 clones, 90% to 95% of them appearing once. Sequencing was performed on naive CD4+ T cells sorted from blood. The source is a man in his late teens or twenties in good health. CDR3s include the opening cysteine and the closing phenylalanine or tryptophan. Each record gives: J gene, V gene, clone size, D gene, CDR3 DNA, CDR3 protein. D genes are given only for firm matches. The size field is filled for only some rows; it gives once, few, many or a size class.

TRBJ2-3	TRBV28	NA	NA	TGTGCCAGCAGTTTAGAGGGCCCGTCCACAGATACGCAGTATTTT	CASSLEGPSTDTQYF
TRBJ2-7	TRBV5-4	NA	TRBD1	TGTGCCAGCAGCTTGGCAGGGGGCAGCCCGACCTACGAGCAGTACTTC	CASSLAGGSPTYEQYF
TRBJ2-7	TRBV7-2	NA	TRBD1	TGTGCCAGCAGCTTGGCAGGGGGCTACGAGCAGTACTTC	CASSLAGGYEQYF
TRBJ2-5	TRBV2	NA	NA	TGTGCCAGCAAACGCTCCTGGGGCCAAGAGACCCAGTACTTC	CASKRSWGQETQYF
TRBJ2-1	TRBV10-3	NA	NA	TGTGCCATCAGTGACCAGGCTTACAATGAGCAGTTCTTC	CAISDQAYNEQFF
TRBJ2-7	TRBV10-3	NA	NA	TGTGCCGCCCAAGGGGGGGTAGTCTACGAGCAGTACTTC	CAAQGGVVYEQYF
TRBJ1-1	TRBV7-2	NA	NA	TGTGCCAGCAGCGTTTCAGGGGCCACAATGAACACTGAAGCTTTCTTT	CASSVSGATMNTEAFF
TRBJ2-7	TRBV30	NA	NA	TGTGCCTGGAGTGTACTGTCTCAGCTAAGCTCCTACGAGCAGTACTTC	CAWSVLSQLSSYEQYF
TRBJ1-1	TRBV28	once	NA	TGTGCCAGCAGTTCGGGACGGATGCTAATGAACACTGAAGCTTTCTTT	CASSSGRMLMNTEAFF
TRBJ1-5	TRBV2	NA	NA	TGTGCCAGCAGTGAAGTAGGGACCGCTATAAGGCCCCAGCATTTT	CASSEVGTAIRPQHF
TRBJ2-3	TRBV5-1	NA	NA	TGCGCCAGCAAACCGGGGTCTTCGTCAGATACGCAGTATTTT	CASKPGSSSDTQYF
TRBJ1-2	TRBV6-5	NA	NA	TGTGCCAGCAGTTCTCACCCGCCACCAGCTAACTATGGCTACACCTTC	CASSSHPPPANYGYTF
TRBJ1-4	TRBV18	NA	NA	TGTGCCAGCTCACGTCCCATGAGTGAACTGTTTTTT	CASSRPMSELFF
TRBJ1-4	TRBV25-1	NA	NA	TGTGCCAGCAGTGAGGAGGGGCCTAATGAAAAACTGTTTTTT	CASSEEGPNEKLFF
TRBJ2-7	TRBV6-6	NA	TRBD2	TGTGCCAGCAGTTACTCAGCGGGGGCTTCCTACGAGCAGTACTTC	CASSYSAGASYEQYF
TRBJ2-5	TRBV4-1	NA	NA	TGCGCCAGCAGCCAAGTCCAGGGGCCGGAGACCCAGTACTTC	CASSQVQGPETQYF
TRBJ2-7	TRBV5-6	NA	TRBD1	TGTGCCAGCAGCTTGATTGAGGGGGCAAGAGCATGGAACTCCTACGAGCAGTACTTC	CASSLIEGARAWNSYEQYF
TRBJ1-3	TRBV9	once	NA	TGTGCCAGCAGCGCCTCCCCCGGGGGATCTGGAAACACCATATATTTT	CASSASPGGSGNTIYF
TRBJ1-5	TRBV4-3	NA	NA	TGCGCCAGCAGCCAAGACCGGAATCAGCCCCAGCATTTT	CASSQDRNQPQHF
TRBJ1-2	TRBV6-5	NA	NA	TGTGCCAGCAGTCCTACACAAGAGGTTGGCTACACCTTC	CASSPTQEVGYTF
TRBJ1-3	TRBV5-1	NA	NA	TGCGCCAGCCACAGAGGACACCCTAGCGACTCCTCTGGAAACACCATATATTTT	CASHRGHPSDSSGNTIYF
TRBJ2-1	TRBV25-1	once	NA	TGTGCCAGCAGTGAGAACCTCAGTAGGAATGAGCAGTTCTTC	CASSENLSRNEQFF
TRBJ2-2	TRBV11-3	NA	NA	TGTGCCAGCAGCCCTCTGGCCACCGGGGAGCTGTTTTTT	CASSPLATGELFF
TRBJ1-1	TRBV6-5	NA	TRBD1	TGTGCCAGCAGAGAGACAGGGTTGAACACTGAAGCTTTCTTT	CASRETGLNTEAFF
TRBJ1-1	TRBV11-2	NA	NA	TGTGCCAGCAGCTATACCGAGGGGGGGCGAGACACTGAAGCTTTCTTT	CASSYTEGGRDTEAFF
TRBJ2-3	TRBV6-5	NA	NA	TGTGCCAGCAGTTACTCGCGAGCGCAGACCACAGATACGCAGTATTTT	CASSYSRAQTTDTQYF
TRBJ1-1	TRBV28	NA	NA	TGTGCCAGCAGTGCCCAAGGAAAGAACACTGAAGCTTTCTTT	CASSAQGKNTEAFF
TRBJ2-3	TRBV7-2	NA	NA	TGTGCCAGCAGCTCGGAGGGCTACACAGATACGCAGTATTTT	CASSSEGYTDTQYF
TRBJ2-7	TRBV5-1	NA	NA	TGCGCCAGCAGCTTGGGGCTAGAAAGGGGGCAGTACTTC	CASSLGLERGQYF
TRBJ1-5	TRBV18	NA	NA	TGTGCCAGCTCGGCAGGGGTTTACAATCAGCCCCAGCATTTT	CASSAGVYNQPQHF
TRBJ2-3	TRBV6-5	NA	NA	TGTGCCAGCCGCCAGGCGGATACGCAGTATTTT	CASRQADTQYF
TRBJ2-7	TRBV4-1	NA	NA	TGCGCCAGCAGCCAAGAGGGCTGGGGATCATCCGGCGAGCAGTACTTC	CASSQEGWGSSGEQYF
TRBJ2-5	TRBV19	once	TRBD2	TGTGCCAGTAGTATTAGCGGGAAAGAGACCCAGTACTTC	CASSISGKETQYF
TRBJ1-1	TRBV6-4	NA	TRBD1	TGTGCCAGCAGTGAGTCCCAGGGGGGGACTGAAGCTTTCTTT	CASSESQGGTEAFF
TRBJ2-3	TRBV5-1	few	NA	TGCGCCAGCAGCTTGGCGTCTAGCACAGATACGCAGTATTTT	CASSLASSTDTQYF
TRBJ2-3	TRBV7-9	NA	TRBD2	TGTGCCAGCAGCCCTAGACGGCTAGCGGGGGGTAGCACAGATACGCAGTATTTT	CASSPRRLAGGSTDTQYF
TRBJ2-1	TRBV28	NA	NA	TGTGCCAGCAGTTTAAGGGCAAATGAGCAGTTCTTC	CASSLRANEQFF
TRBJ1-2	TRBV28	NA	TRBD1	TGTGCCAGCAGTCGGACAGGGGATTACTATGGCTACACCTTC	CASSRTGDYYGYTF
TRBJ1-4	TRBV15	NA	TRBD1	TGTGCCACCAGCAATTGGGTACAGACAGGGAATGAAAAACTGTTTTTT	CATSNWVQTGNEKLFF
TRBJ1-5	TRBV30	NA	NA	TGTGCCTGGAGTGCCTTGGAAGAGAAACAGCCCCAGCATTTT	CAWSALEEKQPQHF
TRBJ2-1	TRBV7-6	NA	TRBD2	TGTGCCAGCAGCTTAGCGGTAGCGGGAGGAATTAATGAGCAGTTCTTC	CASSLAVAGGINEQFF
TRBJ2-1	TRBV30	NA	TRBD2	TGTGCCTGGAGTGTACGACTAGCGGGAAACAATGAGCAGTTCTTC	CAWSVRLAGNNEQFF
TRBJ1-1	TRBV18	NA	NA	TGTGCCAGCTCACGGCCGGGCGGAGGGAACACTGAAGCTTTCTTT	CASSRPGGGNTEAFF
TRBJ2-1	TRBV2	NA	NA	TGTGCCAGCACTACGGCGACCCACAATGAGCAGTTCTTC	CASTTATHNEQFF
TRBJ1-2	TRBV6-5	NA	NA	TGTGCCAGCAGTTCCCGGGACGGGGACGGCTACACCTTC	CASSSRDGDGYTF